Each of the 25 T cell receptor beta chains below was sequenced from the same sample in a study of graft-versus-host responses after intestinal transplantation. No antigen has been identified for these receptors. Clones were sequenced by immunoSEQ multiplex PCR, and TCRdb holds only the in-frame ones, with some missing. Found here are 88,000 or so clones, roughly nine tenths of them singletons; the top ten hold around 0.11%. This specimen consisted of unstimulated CD4+ T cells sorted from spleen or lymph node cells, obtained before intestinal transplant. All receptors come from a human donor who received an intestinal transplant.

This chain links TRBV4-1 with TRBJ1-1; D is unresolved. V was trimmed by 3 bases and J by 0 bases, leaving 11 bases between them. Germline CDR1 is MGHRA and CDR2 is YSYEKL. This CDR3 spans 15 amino acids. This chain's CDR3 is CASSHSGLVNTEAFF. The CDR3 DNA is TGCGCCAGCAGCCACTCTGGACTCGTGAACACTGAAGCTTTCTTT.

This chain uses TRBV10-3 with TRBJ2-7, with 9 bases fitting TRBD2. The germline V gene has CDR1 ENHRY and CDR2 SYGVKD. The CDR3 has 15 amino acids. With 0 bases clipped from V and 7 bases from J, the junction kept 7 bases outside the gene matches. The CDR3 DNA reads as TGTGCCATCAGTGAGTCGGGACTAGCTCCGAGGGAGCAGTACTTC. Protein product: CAISESGLAPREQYF.

The chain is built from TRBV5-7 and TRBJ1-2; D is unresolved. TRBV5-7 is assigned to the ORF class and has an uncertain function. The V end was cut by 4 bases, the J end by 7 bases, with 14 bases between. The length of the CDR3 is 13 residues. The chain's CDR3 is CASSAAPGGGYTF. The CDR3 DNA is TGTGCCAGCAGCGCAGCCCCCGGCGGTGGCTACACCTTC.

The gene calls are TRBV7-3 and TRBJ2-1, with 8 bases lining up with TRBD2. The V segment lost 4 bases and the J segment 5 bases; nucleotides outside the gene matches: 4. The CDR3 length is 14 residues. Germline V gene sequence: CDR1 SGHTA, CDR2 FQGTGA. CDR3 sequence reads: CASSSGLGDNEQFF. DNA for the CDR3: TGTGCCAGCAGCTCGGGACTAGGGGACAATGAGCAGTTCTTC.

This chain links TRBV4-2 with TRBJ2-7; D possibly corresponds to TRBD1 (5 bases). The germline V gene encodes CDR1 LGHNA and CDR2 YNFKEQ. V dropped 2 bases and J dropped 3 bases, with 17 bases sitting between them. This CDR3 is built from 16 residues. CDR3 coding DNA: TGTGCCAGCAGCCAAACCCAGGGCTCCTCTAACTACGAGCAGTACTTC. This encodes CASSQTQGSSNYEQYF.

This chain links TRBV7-9 with TRBJ2-1; D is undetermined. The CDR3 has 13 amino acids. Trimming removed 7 bases from V and 4 bases from J, with 11 bases in between. Germline V gives CDR1 SEHNR, CDR2 FQNEAQ (reference sequence). As DNA, the CDR3 is TGTGCCAGCACCCCGGGTCGGTACAATGAGCAGTTCTTC. The encoded protein is CASTPGRYNEQFF. Looking up the rest from reference TRBV7-9 and TRBJ2-1 gives the full variable domain: DTGVSQNPRHKITKRGQNVTFRCDPISEHNRLYWYRQTLGQGPEFLTYFQNEAQLEKSRLLSDRFSAERPKGSFSTLEIQRTEQGDSAMYLCASTPGRYNEQFFGPGTRLTVL.

V and J are TRBV10-2 and TRBJ1-4, with TRBD1 matching over 10 bases. The CDR3 is made up of 13 amino acids. Germline CDR1 and CDR2: WSHSY and SAAADI. V lost 4 bases, J lost 7 bases, and 0 bases stayed unmatched. The CDR3 sequence is CASSGQGAEKLFF. CDR3 DNA: TGCGCCAGCAGTGGACAGGGGGCTGAAAAACTGTTTTTT.

The genes are TRBV21-1 and TRBJ1-5; the D call of TRBD1 is as the table states it, not checked on the DNA. TRBV21-1 is deemed a pseudogene. The CDR3 contains 13 residues. The CDR3 DNA sequence: TGTGCCAGCAGCACCCAGGCATATCAGCCCCAGCATTTT. This codes for CASSTQAYQPQHF.

The gene calls are TRBV5-1 and TRBJ2-5; a weak D match, TRBD2 (6 bases). Germline values: CDR1 SGHRS, CDR2 YFSETQ. The ends were cut back, 4 bases at V and 4 bases at J, with 17 bases in the middle. This CDR3 region has 15 residues. CDR3 DNA sequence: TGCGCCAGCAGCCCGACTAGTAATTGGGGAGAGACCCAGTACTTC. It specifies CASSPTSNWGETQYF.

This clone was observed a few times. This chain connects TRBV9 to TRBJ2-3; D possibly corresponds to TRBD1 (6 bases). The CDR3 totals 13 residues. The V and J ends lost 3 bases and 10 bases respectively, with 15 bases between them. Per the germline V gene, CDR1 is SGDLS and CDR2 is YYNGEE. The CDR3 DNA follows: TGTGCCAGCAGCGCGGCCCTGGGGGCGTCGCAGTATTTT. Translating gives CASSAALGASQYF.

This clone turned up a few times. The V gene is TRBV7-8, the J gene TRBJ1-1, with D maybe TRBD1 (5 bases). Germline loops: CDR1 SGHVS, CDR2 FQNEAQ. The ends were cut back, 5 bases at V and 1 base at J, with 11 bases in the middle. This CDR3 has 14 amino acids. CDR3: CASSRRQSNTEAFF. The CDR3 nucleotides read TGTGCCAGCAGCCGACGACAGTCGAACACTGAAGCTTTCTTT.

This sequence joins TRBV5-6 and TRBJ2-3; D is unclear. Trimming took 3 bases from V and 3 from J, leaving 8 bases between them. Germline lookup yields CDR1 SGHDT and CDR2 YYEEEE. There are 13 residues in the CDR3. The CDR3 nucleotides are TGTGCCAGCAGCTGGGCCCTTACAGATACGCAGTATTTT. Its protein is CASSWALTDTQYF.

The rearrangement joins TRBV11-2 to TRBJ1-2, with a tentative D call TRBD1 (5 bases). V shed 0 bases and J shed 7 bases, with 6 bases lying between them. The CDR3 runs to 12 residues. The germline CDR1 and CDR2 sequences are SGHAT and FQNNGV. The CDR3 region is CASSLEGGGYTF. CDR3 nucleotide sequence: TGTGCCAGCAGCTTAGAGGGGGGTGGCTACACCTTC.

The rearrangement links TRBV6-5 to TRBJ1-1; D is possibly TRBD1 (5 bases). CDR1 is MNHEY, CDR2 SVGAGI, per germline. The CDR3 is 14 amino acids. V was clipped by 7 bases and J by 3 bases, with 15 bases between them. CDR3 in amino acids: CASTQGASYTEAFF. CDR3 sequence (DNA): TGTGCCAGCACCCAAGGGGCCTCTTACACTGAAGCTTTCTTT.

The chain is built from TRBV10-1 and TRBJ1-1, with 10 positions matching TRBD1. The V gene end was trimmed by 6 bases and the J gene end by 1 base; junction bases not matched to a gene: 2. CDR1 and CDR2 (germline): WNHNN, SYGVQD (reference sequence). The CDR3 totals 14 residues. In DNA, the CDR3 is TGCGCCAGCAGGGGACAGGGGCCGAACACTGAAGCTTTCTTT. Residues: CASRGQGPNTEAFF.

CDR3 bases: TGCGCCAGCAGCTGGGGGGACAGGCTAATGGACGAGCAGTACTTC. It specifies CASSWGDRLMDEQYF. J is TRBJ2-7 and V is TRBV5-1; TRBD1 agrees at 8 bases. Per germline, CDR1 SGHRS and CDR2 YFSETQ. J gave up 5 bases and V 3 bases, and 10 bases lay outside the gene matches. The CDR3 loop spans 15 amino acids.

CDR3 DNA: TGTGCCAGCAGTGGGGGTTATGAGGAGGGCTTGAATGGCTACACCTTC. Translation: CASSGGYEEGLNGYTF. J is TRBJ1-2 and V is TRBV6-1; unclear D gene. Trimming pared 4 bases from V and 6 bases from J, leaving 21 bases between. Germline CDR1 and CDR2: MNHNS and SASEGT. This CDR3 contains 16 residues.

The chain combines TRBV6-5 with TRBJ2-3, with 8 bases that match TRBD1. The CDR3 consists of 15 residues. V lost 6 bases, J lost 1 base, and 6 bases stayed unmatched. Germline V CDR1 and CDR2: MNHEY, SVGAGI. The CDR3 DNA sequence: TGTGCCAGCAGGTACACGACAGGGGGCACAGATACGCAGTATTTT. This translates into CASRYTTGGTDTQYF.

The J gene is TRBJ2-3, the V gene TRBV18; TRBD2 matches at 9 bases. The CDR3 extends over 15 amino acids. Germline V gene lookup returns CDR1 KGHSH and CDR2 LQKENI. With V trimmed by 2 bases and J by 4 bases, 4 bases remained unmatched. The CDR3 is CASSPFGGGADTQYF. CDR3 in DNA: TGTGCCAGCTCACCATTCGGCGGGGGGGCAGATACGCAGTATTTT.

This clone has only a few counts. This chain uses TRBV5-6 with TRBJ1-2; D uncertain. CDR1 is SGHDT and CDR2 is YYEEEE in the germline V gene. CDR3 length equals 14 residues. Trimming removed 1 base from V and 8 bases from J, with 15 bases in between. CDR3 nucleotide sequence: TGTGCCAGCAGCTTGTGGGAGCTCCGAGGAGGCTACACCTTC. This gives the protein CASSLWELRGGYTF. The complete variable domain, with remaining parts taken from reference TRBV5-6 and TRBJ1-2, reads DAGVTQSPTHLIKTRGQQVTLRCSPKSGHDTVSWYQQALGQGPQFIFQYYEEEERQRGNFPDRFSGHQFPNYSSELNVNALLLGDSALYLCASSLWELRGGYTFGSGTRLTVV.

This sequence joins TRBV10-1 and TRBJ2-7; 9 nucleotides line up with TRBD1. The V gene end was trimmed by 0 bases and the J gene end by 5 bases; junction bases not matched to a gene: 5. CDR3 length equals 15 residues. The germline gives CDR1 WNHNN, CDR2 SYGVQD (reference sequence). CDR3 coding DNA: TGCGCCAGCAGTGAGTCGGGACAGGGATCCGACGAGCAGTACTTC. Encoded protein: CASSESGQGSDEQYF.

The CDR3 here is CASSPEDTEAFF. The CDR3 DNA reads as TGTGCCAGCAGCCCAGAAGACACTGAAGCTTTCTTT. The V gene is TRBV21-1, the J gene TRBJ1-1; the tabulated D call, TRBD1, remains unverified against the DNA. TRBV21-1 has pseudogene status. This CDR3 is 12 amino acids long.

The genes are TRBV5-1 and TRBJ1-1; unclear D gene. Looked up from germline, CDR1 is SGHRS and CDR2 is YFSETQ. CDR3 size: 15 residues. The V end lost 4 bases, the J end lost 2 bases, and 15 bases lay between the germline ends. CDR3 protein: CASSNPGITNTEAFF. The DNA for the CDR3 is TGCGCCAGCAGCAACCCCGGGATCACAAACACTGAAGCTTTCTTT. Filled out from reference TRBV5-1 and TRBJ1-1, the complete variable domain reads KAGVTQTPRYLIKTRGQQVTLSCSPISGHRSVSWYQQTPGQGLQFLFEYFSETQRNKGNFPGRFSGRQFSNSRSEMNVSTLELGDSALYLCASSNPGITNTEAFFGQGTRLTVV.

The rearrangement uses TRBV7-8 and TRBJ2-7, with a tentative D call TRBD2 (6 bases). The germline V gene has CDR1 SGHVS and CDR2 FQNEAQ. The CDR3 totals 15 residues. V was trimmed by 0 bases and J by 2 bases, leaving 11 bases between them. CDR3 in DNA: TGTGCCAGCAGCTTAGCTGGGCGGGGACCCTACGAGCAGTACTTC. Translation: CASSLAGRGPYEQYF.

The V call is TRBV5-1, the J call TRBJ2-2, with D unresolved. The CDR3 loop spans 13 amino acids. Germline V gene data show CDR1 as SGHRS and CDR2 as YFSETQ. Trimming took off 4 bases at V and 5 bases at J, with 9 bases between the two ends. CDR3 in amino acids: CASSRGRTGELFF. CDR3 bases: TGCGCCAGCAGCCGCGGAAGGACCGGGGAGCTGTTTTTT.